The rows below give T cell receptor beta chains drawn from one sample of a study of T cell changes during pregnancy in multiple sclerosis. The assay was immunoSEQ multiplex PCR, and TCRdb's table has in-frame clones only and misses some. The sample gives about 38,000 clones, over 90% of which show up once; under 0.45% is in the top ten. The source material was CD4+ T cells from peripheral blood mononuclear cells, sampled after pregnancy. These receptors were obtained from a female donor in good health, enrolled as a control in a pregnancy study. Both conserved end residues are part of each CDR3. D genes are given only for firm matches. Size tells how often a clone was seen (once, few, many) or the class of an expanded clone, and some rows leave it out.

TRBV28	.	TRBJ2-5	.	TGTGCCAGCAGTTCCACCCCCAGGTCCCAAGAGACCCAGTACTTC	CASSSTPRSQETQYF
TRBV4-2	.	TRBJ1-4	.	TGTGCCAGCAGCCAAGACGACACAACAACTAATGAAAAACTGTTTTTT	CASSQDDTTTNEKLFF
TRBV2	TRBD2	TRBJ2-3	once	TGTGCCAGCAAAAACGGGAGGAGGGGTATGACAGATACGCAGTATTTT	CASKNGRRGMTDTQYF
TRBV6-1	TRBD1	TRBJ1-1	.	TGTGCCAGCAGTGAGTTTGTGGGACAGATGAACACTGAAGCTTTCTTT	CASSEFVGQMNTEAFF
TRBV5-1	TRBD1	TRBJ2-7	.	TGCGCCAGCAGCGAGGGACAGTTTGGCGAGCAGTACTTC	CASSEGQFGEQYF
TRBV4-3	TRBD2	TRBJ2-3	.	TGCGCCAGCAGCCGCAGCGGGGGGGCCTCAGATACGCAGTATTTT	CASSRSGGASDTQYF
TRBV27	.	TRBJ1-6	.	TGTGCCAGCAGTCCACTACAGGGCTATAATTCACCCCTCCACTTT	CASSPLQGYNSPLHF
TRBV5-1	TRBD1	TRBJ1-4	.	TGCGCCAGCAGCTTGGAGACAGGGTATGGGGAAAAACTGTTTTTT	CASSLETGYGEKLFF
TRBV4-3	.	TRBJ1-2	.	TGCGCCAGCAGCCAAGGGGCCAGGGGATTCGATGGCTACACCTTC	CASSQGARGFDGYTF
TRBV4-3	.	TRBJ2-1	.	TGCGCCAGCAGCCAAGCACTAGCCTATGAGCAGTTCTTC	CASSQALAYEQFF
TRBV5-6	.	TRBJ1-2	.	TGTGCCAGCACCTACCTTGCGGACAATGGCTACACCTTC	CASTYLADNGYTF
TRBV30	.	TRBJ1-5	.	TGTGCCTGGAGCCTGGGGGAGGAACAGCCCCAGCATTTT	CAWSLGEEQPQHF
TRBV6-1	TRBD2	TRBJ2-7	.	TGTGCCAGCAGTGAATTTGTAGGGGCGGGAGCCTACTACGAGCAGTACTTC	CASSEFVGAGAYYEQYF
TRBV19	TRBD2	TRBJ2-2	.	TGTGCCAGTAGTACTTCGGGACTAGCCACCGGGGAGCTGTTTTTT	CASSTSGLATGELFF
TRBV5-5	TRBD2	TRBJ2-3	.	TGTGCCAGCAGCTTAAGGACTAGCGGGAGCCTCAGCACAGATACGCAGTATTTT	CASSLRTSGSLSTDTQYF
TRBV12-2	.	TRBJ2-4	.	TGTGCAAGTCGCTTTCAGAAGTTAGCCAAAAACATTCAGTACTTC	CASRFQKLAKNIQYF
TRBV5-1	TRBD2	TRBJ2-7	.	TGCGCCAGCAGCTTAACTAGCGGAGTAGCCTACGAGCAGTACTTC	CASSLTSGVAYEQYF
TRBV5-1	TRBD2	TRBJ2-7	.	TGCGCCAGCAGTAATAGCGGGAGCTCCTACGAGCAGTACTTC	CASSNSGSSYEQYF
TRBV5-1	.	TRBJ2-1	.	TGCGCCAGCAGCTCTGGTTCAAGCAACTACAATGAGCAGTTCTTC	CASSSGSSNYNEQFF
TRBV1	.	TRBJ2-1	.	TGCACCAGCAGCCTCGGGGTAGCGGGAGGGCCAAATGAGCAGTTCTTC	CTSSLGVAGGPNEQFF
TRBV5-4	TRBD2	TRBJ2-7	.	TGTGCCAGCAGCCTCTCGTTGAGCGGGAGAAGGACCGAGCAGTACTTC	CASSLSLSGRRTEQYF
TRBV2	.	TRBJ2-2	.	TGTGCCAGCAGTCCCCTGGGGGGAGTGGCCGGGGAGCTGTTTTTT	CASSPLGGVAGELFF
TRBV30	.	TRBJ1-1	.	TGTGCCTGGAGTCACACAGATAACACTGAAGCTTTCTTT	CAWSHTDNTEAFF
TRBV19	.	TRBJ1-4	.	TGTGCCAGTAGTATTGAGACACGGAATGAAAAACTGTTTTTT	CASSIETRNEKLFF
TRBV12-5	TRBD1	TRBJ2-7	.	TGTGCTAGTGGTCCTCGATCCGGGACAGGGGGATACGAGCAGTACTTC	CASGPRSGTGGYEQYF
TRBV18	TRBD1	TRBJ1-1	.	TGTGCCAGCTCACCATCAGGGGGACAGGGGGGCACTGAAGCTTTCTTT	CASSPSGGQGGTEAFF